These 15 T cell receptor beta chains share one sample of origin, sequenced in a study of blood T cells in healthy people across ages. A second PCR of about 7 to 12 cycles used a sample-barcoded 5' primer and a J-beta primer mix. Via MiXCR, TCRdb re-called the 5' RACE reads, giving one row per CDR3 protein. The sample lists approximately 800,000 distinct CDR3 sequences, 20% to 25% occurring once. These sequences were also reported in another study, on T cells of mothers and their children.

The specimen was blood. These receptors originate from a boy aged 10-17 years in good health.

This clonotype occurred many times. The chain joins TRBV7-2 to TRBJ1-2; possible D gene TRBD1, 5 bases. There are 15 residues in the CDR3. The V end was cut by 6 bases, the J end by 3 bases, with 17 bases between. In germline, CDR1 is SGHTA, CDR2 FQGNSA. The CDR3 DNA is TGTGCCAGCAGAACCGTGGGGGGTATTCACTATGGCTACACCTTC. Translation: CASRTVGGIHYGYTF.

The CDR3 coding sequence is TGTGCCAGCAGCCCCCGACCCGACACAGATACGCAGTATTTT. This encodes CASSPRPDTDTQYF. The rearrangement uses TRBV11-2 and TRBJ2-3; D not resolved. V was cut by 5 bases and J by 2 bases, with 11 bases left in between. The CDR3 loop spans 14 amino acids. CDR1 and CDR2 (germline): SGHAT, FQNNGV.

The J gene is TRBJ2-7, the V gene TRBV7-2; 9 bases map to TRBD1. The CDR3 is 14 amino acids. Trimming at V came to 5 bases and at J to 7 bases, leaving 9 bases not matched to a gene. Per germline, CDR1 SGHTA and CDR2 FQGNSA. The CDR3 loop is CASSDWTGASEQYF. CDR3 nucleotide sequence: TGTGCCAGCAGCGACTGGACAGGGGCGTCTGAGCAGTACTTC. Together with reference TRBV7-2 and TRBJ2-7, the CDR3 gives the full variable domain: GAGVSQSPSNKVTEKGKDVELRCDPISGHTALYWYRQSLGQGLEFLIYFQGNSAPDKSGLPSDRFSAERTGGSVSTLTIQRTQQEDSAVYLCASSDWTGASEQYFGPGTRLTVT.

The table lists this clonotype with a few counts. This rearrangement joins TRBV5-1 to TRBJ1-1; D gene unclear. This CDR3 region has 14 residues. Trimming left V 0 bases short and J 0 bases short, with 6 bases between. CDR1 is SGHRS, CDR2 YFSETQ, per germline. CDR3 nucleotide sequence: TGCGCCAGCAGCTTGGACAGTGTGAACACTGAAGCTTTCTTT. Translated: CASSLDSVNTEAFF.

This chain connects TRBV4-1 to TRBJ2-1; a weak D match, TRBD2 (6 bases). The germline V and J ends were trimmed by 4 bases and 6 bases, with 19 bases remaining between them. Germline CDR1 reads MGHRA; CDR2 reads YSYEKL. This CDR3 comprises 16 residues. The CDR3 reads CASSPLVSGRPNEQFF. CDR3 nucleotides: TGCGCCAGCAGCCCCCTCGTAAGCGGGCGACCCAATGAGCAGTTCTTC.

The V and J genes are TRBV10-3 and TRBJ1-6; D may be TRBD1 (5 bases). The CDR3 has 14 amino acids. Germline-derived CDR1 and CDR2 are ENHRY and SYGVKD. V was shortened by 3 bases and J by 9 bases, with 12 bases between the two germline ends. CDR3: CAISDWDRSSPLHF. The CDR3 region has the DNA TGTGCCATCAGTGACTGGGACCGGAGTTCACCCCTCCACTTT.

CDR3 residues: CSVAGGGADTQYF. As DNA, the CDR3 is TGCAGCGTGGCAGGGGGTGGGGCAGATACGCAGTATTTT. The V call is TRBV29-1, the J call TRBJ2-3; TRBD1 matches 7 bases. V lost 6 bases and J lost 4; bases outside the gene matches: 7. CDR1 is SQVTM and CDR2 is ANQGSEA in the germline V gene. This CDR3 spans 13 amino acids.

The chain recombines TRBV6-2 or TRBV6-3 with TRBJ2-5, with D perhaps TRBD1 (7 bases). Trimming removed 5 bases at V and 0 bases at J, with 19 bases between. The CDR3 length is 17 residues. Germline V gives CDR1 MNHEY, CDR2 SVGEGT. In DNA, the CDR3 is TGTGCCAGCAGTCTCGACAGGGACGAGCGGGACCAAGAGACCCAGTACTTC. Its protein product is CASSLDRDERDQETQYF.

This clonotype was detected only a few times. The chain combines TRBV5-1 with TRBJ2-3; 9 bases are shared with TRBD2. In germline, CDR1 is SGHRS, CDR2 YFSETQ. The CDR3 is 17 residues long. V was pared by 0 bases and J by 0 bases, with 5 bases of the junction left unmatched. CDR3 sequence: CASSLGLAGLSTDTQYF. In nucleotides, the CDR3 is TGCGCCAGCAGCTTGGGGCTAGCGGGGCTAAGCACAGATACGCAGTATTTT.

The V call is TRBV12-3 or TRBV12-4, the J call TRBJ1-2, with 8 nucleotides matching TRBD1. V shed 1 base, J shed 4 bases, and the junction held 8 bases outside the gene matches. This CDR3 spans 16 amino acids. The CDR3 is CASSLDTLDRVYGYTF. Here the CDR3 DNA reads TGTGCCAGCAGTTTAGACACCCTGGACAGGGTCTATGGCTACACCTTC.

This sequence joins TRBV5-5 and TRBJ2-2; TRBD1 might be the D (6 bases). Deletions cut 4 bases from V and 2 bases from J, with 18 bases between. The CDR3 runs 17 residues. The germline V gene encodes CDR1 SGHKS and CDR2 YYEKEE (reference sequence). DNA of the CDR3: TGTGCCAGCAGCAAACCCCCCGGGACATACAACACCGGGGAGCTGTTTTTT. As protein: CASSKPPGTYNTGELFF.

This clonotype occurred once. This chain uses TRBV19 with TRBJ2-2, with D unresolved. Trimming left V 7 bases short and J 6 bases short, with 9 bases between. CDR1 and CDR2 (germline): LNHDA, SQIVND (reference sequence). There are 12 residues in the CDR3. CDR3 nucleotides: TGTGCCAGTAATTACCCGTCCGGGGAGCTGTTTTTT. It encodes CASNYPSGELFF.

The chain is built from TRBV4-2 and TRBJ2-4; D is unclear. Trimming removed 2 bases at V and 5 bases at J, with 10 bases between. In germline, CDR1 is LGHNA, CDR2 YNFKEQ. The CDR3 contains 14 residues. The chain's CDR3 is CASSQSLRENIQYF. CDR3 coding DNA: TGTGCCAGCAGCCAATCGCTAAGAGAAAACATTCAGTACTTC.

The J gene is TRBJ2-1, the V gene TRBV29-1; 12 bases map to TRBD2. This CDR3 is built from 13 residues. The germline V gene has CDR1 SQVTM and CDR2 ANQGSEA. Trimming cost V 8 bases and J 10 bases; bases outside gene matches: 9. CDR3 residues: CSLSSGGAGEQFF. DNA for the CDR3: TGCAGCCTATCTAGCGGGGGGGCCGGAGAGCAGTTCTTC.

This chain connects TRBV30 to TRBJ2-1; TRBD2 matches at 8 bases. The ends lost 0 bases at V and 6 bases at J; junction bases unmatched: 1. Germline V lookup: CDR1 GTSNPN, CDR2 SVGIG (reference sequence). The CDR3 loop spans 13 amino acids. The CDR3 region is CAWSVREGNEQFF. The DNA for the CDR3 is TGTGCCTGGAGTGTACGGGAGGGCAATGAGCAGTTCTTC.